This T cell receptor (beta chain) was sequenced during a study of blood T cells in healthy people across ages. About the study: For every two T cells, template switching captured about one barcoded beta molecule.

As regards this clonotype: Its antigen is unidentified. A much bigger clone sits one base away, suggesting this may be a read error.

Regarding the study as a whole: Researchers said unsorted PBMCs prevented a conclusive naive versus antigen-experienced comparison. Measured against age, TCR beta diversity per million T cells decreased in a roughly linear manner.

With a J-beta primer mix and a sample-barcoded 5' primer, a second PCR ran 7 to 11 cycles. Tags on each cDNA molecule came from a template-switch adaptor with 12 random nucleotides. TCRdb fed the 5' RACE reads into MiXCR, producing one record per CDR3 protein. The sample yields hundreds of thousands of distinct CDR3 sequences, over 40% seen once. This receptor was taken from a woman of 80 years or more in good health. What was sequenced was blood.

The CDR3 nucleotides are TGTGCCATCGCCGCGCAGGGGAGGGACTATGGCTACACCTTC. The encoded protein is CAIAAQGRDYGYTF. The chain combines TRBV10-3 with TRBJ1-2; D might be TRBD1 (6 bases). The V gene's germline CDR1 is ENHRY and CDR2 SYGVKD. CDR3 length equals 14 residues. V gave up 8 bases and J gave up 3 bases, with 16 bases separating them.